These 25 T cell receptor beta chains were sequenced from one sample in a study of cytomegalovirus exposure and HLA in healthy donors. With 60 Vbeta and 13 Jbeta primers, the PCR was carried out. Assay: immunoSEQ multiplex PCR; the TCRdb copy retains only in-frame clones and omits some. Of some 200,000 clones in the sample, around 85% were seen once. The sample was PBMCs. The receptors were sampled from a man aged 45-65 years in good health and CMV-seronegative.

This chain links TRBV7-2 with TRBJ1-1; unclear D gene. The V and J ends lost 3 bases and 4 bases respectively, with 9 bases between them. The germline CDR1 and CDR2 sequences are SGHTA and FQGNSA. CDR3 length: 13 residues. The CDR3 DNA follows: TGTGCCAGCAGCTTGATCGGGGTCACTGAAGCTTTCTTT. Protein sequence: CASSLIGVTEAFF.

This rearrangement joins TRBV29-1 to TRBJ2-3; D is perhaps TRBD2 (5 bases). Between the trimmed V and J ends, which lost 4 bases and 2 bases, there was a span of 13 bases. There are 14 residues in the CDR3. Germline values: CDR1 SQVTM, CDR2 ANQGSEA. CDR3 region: CSVGRAGITDTQYF. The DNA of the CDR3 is TGCAGCGTTGGTAGGGCGGGCATCACAGATACGCAGTATTTT.

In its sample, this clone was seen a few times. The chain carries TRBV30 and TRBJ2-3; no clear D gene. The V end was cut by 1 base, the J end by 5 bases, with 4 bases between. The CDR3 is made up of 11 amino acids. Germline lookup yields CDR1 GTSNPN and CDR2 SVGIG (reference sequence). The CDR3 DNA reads TGTGCCTGGAGTGGGAGAGATACGCAGTATTTT. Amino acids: CAWSGRDTQYF.

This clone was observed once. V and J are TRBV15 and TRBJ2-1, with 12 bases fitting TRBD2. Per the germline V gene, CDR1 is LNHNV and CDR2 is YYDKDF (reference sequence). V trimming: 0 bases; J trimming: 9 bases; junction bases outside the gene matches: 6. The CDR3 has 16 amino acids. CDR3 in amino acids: CATSRDLAGGQGEQFF. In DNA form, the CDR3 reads TGTGCCACCAGCAGAGATCTAGCGGGGGGGCAGGGTGAGCAGTTCTTC.

The CDR3 DNA reads TGTGCCAGCAGTTTATCGTGGCAGGGGCACAATGAGCAGTTCTTC. As protein: CASSLSWQGHNEQFF. V is TRBV27 and J is TRBJ2-1; possibly TRBD1 for D (6 bases). There are 15 residues in the CDR3. V gave up 0 bases and J gave up 5 bases, with 11 bases separating them. The germline CDR1 and CDR2 sequences are MNHEY and SMNVEV (reference sequence).

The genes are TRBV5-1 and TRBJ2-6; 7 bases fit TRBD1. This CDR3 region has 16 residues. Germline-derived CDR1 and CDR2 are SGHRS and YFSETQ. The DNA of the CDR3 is TGCGCTACCGGGACAGAGATGTTCTCTGGGGCCAACGTCCTGACTTTC. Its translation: CATGTEMFSGANVLTF.

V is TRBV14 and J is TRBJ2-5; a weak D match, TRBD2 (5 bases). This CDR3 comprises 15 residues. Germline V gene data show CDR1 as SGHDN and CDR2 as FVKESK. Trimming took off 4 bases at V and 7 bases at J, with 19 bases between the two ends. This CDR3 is CASSRDTGIKGTQYF. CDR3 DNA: TGTGCCAGCAGCCGAGATACCGGGATTAAGGGGACCCAGTACTTC.

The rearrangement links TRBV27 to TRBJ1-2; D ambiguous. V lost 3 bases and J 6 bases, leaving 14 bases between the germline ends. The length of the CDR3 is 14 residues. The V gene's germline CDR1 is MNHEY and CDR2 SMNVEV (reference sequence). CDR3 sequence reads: CASSFLDGRDGYTF. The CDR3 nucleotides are TGTGCCAGCAGTTTCCTTGACGGCCGGGATGGCTACACCTTC.

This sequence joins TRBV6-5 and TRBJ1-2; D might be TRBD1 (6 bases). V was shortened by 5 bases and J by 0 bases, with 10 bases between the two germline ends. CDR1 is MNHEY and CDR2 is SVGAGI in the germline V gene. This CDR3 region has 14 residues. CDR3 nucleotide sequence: TGTGCCAGCAGTAAGACAGGAGCTAACTATGGCTACACCTTC. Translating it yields CASSKTGANYGYTF.

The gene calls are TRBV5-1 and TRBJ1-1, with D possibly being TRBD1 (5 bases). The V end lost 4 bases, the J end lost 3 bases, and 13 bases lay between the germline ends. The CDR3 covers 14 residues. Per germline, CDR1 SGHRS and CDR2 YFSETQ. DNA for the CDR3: TGCGCCAGCAGCCGGAGGCCGGGGGACACTGAAGCTTTCTTT. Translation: CASSRRPGDTEAFF.

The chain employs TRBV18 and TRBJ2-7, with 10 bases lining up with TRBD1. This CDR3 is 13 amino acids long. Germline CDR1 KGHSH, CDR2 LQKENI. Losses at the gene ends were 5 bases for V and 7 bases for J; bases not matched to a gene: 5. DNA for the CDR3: TGTGCCAGCTCAACGGGGACAGGGGTTGAGCAGTACTTC. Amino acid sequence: CASSTGTGVEQYF.

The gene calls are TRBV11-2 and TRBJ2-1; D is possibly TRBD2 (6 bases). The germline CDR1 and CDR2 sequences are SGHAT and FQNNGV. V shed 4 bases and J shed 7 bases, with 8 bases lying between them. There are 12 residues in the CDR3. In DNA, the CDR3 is TGTGCCAGCAGCTCACTAGCAAATGAGCAGTTCTTC. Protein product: CASSSLANEQFF. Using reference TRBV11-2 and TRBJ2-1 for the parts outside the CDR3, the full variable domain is EAGVAQSPRYKIIEKRQSVAFWCNPISGHATLYWYQQILGQGPKLLIQFQNNGVVDDSQLPKDRFSAERLKGVDSTLKIQPAKLEDSAVYLCASSSLANEQFFGPGTRLTVL.

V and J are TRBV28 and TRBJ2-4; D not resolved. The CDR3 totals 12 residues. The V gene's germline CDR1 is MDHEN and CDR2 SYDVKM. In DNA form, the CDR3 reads TGTGTGTGCGGTGGGGCCAAAAACATTCAGTACTTC. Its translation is CVCGGAKNIQYF.

CDR3 DNA sequence: TGTGCCAGCAGCCAAATGGGAGGTGGAAATGAGCAGTTCTTC. It translates to CASSQMGGGNEQFF. The chain carries TRBV14 and TRBJ2-1, with D possibly matching TRBD2 (6 bases). The CDR3 sequence is 14 residues long. Germline loops: CDR1 SGHDN, CDR2 FVKESK. V was clipped by 2 bases and J by 7 bases, with 12 bases between them.

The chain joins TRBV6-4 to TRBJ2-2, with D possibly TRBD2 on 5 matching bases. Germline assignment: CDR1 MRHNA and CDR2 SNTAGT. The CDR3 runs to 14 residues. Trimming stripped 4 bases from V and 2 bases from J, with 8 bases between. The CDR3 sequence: CASSGTANTGELFF. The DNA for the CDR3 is TGTGCCAGCAGTGGGACTGCTAACACCGGGGAGCTGTTTTTT.

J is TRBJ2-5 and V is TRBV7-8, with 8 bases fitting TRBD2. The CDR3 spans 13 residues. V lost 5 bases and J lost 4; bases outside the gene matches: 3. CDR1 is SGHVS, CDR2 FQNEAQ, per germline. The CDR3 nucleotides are TGTGCCAGCAGCACCGGACTAGCAGAGACCCAGTACTTC. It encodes CASSTGLAETQYF.

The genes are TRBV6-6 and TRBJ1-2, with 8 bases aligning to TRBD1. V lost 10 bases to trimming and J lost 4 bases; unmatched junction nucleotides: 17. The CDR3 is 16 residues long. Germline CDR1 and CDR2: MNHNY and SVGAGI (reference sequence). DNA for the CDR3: TGTGCCACCAGAGGGCCCCGGGACAGGCTAGGCTATGGCTACACCTTC. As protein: CATRGPRDRLGYGYTF.

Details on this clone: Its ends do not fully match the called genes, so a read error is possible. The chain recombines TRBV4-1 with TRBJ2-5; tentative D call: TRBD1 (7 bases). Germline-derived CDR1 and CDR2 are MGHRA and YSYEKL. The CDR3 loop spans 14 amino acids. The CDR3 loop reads CAGSRGAKTGAQYF. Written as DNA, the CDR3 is TGCGCCGGCAGCCGCGGGGCAAAAACAGGGGCCCAGTACTTC.

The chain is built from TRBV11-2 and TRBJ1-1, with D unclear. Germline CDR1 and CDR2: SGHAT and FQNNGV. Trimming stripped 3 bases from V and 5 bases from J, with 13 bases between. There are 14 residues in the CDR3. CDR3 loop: CASSLRPGGTEAFF. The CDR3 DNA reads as TGTGCCAGCAGCTTGAGGCCGGGCGGGACTGAAGCTTTCTTT.

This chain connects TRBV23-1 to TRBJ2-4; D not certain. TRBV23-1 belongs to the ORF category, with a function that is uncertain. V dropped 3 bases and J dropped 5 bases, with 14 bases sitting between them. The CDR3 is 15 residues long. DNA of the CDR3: TGCGCCAGCAGTCACAACTGTTACAGAGAAAACATTCAGTACTTC. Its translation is CASSHNCYRENIQYF.

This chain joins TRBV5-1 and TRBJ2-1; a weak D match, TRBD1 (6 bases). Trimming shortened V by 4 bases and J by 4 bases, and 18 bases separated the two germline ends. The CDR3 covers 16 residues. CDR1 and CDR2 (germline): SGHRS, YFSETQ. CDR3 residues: CASSTGTLIPYNEQFF. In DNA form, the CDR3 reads TGCGCCAGCAGCACGGGGACACTCATCCCGTACAATGAGCAGTTCTTC.

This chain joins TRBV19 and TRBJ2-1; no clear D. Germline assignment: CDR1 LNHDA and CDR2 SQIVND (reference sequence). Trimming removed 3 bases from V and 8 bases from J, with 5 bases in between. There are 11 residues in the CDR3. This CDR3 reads CASSIIDEQFF. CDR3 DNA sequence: TGTGCCAGTAGTATCATTGATGAGCAGTTCTTC. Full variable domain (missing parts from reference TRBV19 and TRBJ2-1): DGGITQSPKYLFRKEGQNVTLSCEQNLNHDAMYWYRQDPGQGLRLIYYSQIVNDFQKGDIAEGYSVSREKKESFPLTVTSAQKNPTAFYLCASSIIDEQFFGPGTRLTVL.

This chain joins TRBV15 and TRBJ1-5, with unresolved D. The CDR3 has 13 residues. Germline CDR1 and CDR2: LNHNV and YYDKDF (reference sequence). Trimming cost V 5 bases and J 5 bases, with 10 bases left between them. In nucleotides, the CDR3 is TGTGCCACCAGCTCGCTACTGGATCAGCCCCAGCATTTT. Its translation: CATSSLLDQPQHF.

CDR3 sequence reads: CASSTRGIYNEQFF. The CDR3 DNA reads TGTGCCAGTAGTACAAGGGGGATCTACAATGAGCAGTTCTTC. The V and J genes are TRBV19 and TRBJ2-1, with a possible D match to TRBD1 (6 bases). V shed 4 bases and J shed 3 bases, with 10 bases lying between them. This CDR3 region has 14 residues. Germline V gene sequence: CDR1 LNHDA, CDR2 SQIVND (reference sequence).

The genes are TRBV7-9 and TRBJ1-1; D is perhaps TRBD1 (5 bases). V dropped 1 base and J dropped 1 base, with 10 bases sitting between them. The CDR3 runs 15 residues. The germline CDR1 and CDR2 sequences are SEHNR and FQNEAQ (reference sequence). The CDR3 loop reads CASSLVPQENTEAFF. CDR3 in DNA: TGTGCCAGCAGCTTAGTTCCACAGGAGAACACTGAAGCTTTCTTT.